The 3 T cell receptor beta chains below all came from one sample that was sequenced in a study of T cell responses to AZD1222 COVID-19 vaccine. The method was immunoSEQ multiplex PCR; TCRdb's version includes in-frame clones alone and lacks a portion of them. The sample lists fewer than 200,000 clones, about 90% occurring once. Specimen: peripheral blood, collected 28 days after the second AZD1222 dose. The receptors were gathered from an adult who received the AZD1222 COVID-19 vaccine.

J is TRBJ2-3 and V is TRBV5-1; the D gene is possibly TRBD1 (6 bases). The germline V gene has CDR1 SGHRS and CDR2 YFSETQ. This CDR3 region has 16 residues. V lost 4 bases, J lost 2 bases, and 17 bases lay in between. The CDR3 nucleotides read TGCGCCAGCAGCCGGCGTGGGGGCGCCAACACAGATACGCAGTATTTT. Its protein is CASSRRGGANTDTQYF.

This chain uses TRBV7-9 with TRBJ1-1, with D uncertain. From germline, CDR1 is SEHNR and CDR2 FQNEAQ (reference sequence). Trimming shortened V by 7 bases and J by 5 bases, and 17 bases separated the two germline ends. The CDR3 is 14 residues long. The CDR3 reads CASTPQASVTEAFF. The CDR3 DNA reads as TGTGCCAGCACCCCTCAGGCATCCGTTACTGAAGCTTTCTTT.

The rearrangement joins TRBV30 to TRBJ2-7; 7 nucleotides line up with TRBD1. This CDR3 is 13 amino acids long. The ends lost 8 bases at V and 2 bases at J; junction bases unmatched: 9. The germline V gene encodes CDR1 GTSNPN and CDR2 SVGIG (reference sequence). The CDR3 here is CAILPGQAYEQYF. The CDR3 region has the DNA TGTGCCATCCTACCCGGACAGGCCTACGAGCAGTACTTC.